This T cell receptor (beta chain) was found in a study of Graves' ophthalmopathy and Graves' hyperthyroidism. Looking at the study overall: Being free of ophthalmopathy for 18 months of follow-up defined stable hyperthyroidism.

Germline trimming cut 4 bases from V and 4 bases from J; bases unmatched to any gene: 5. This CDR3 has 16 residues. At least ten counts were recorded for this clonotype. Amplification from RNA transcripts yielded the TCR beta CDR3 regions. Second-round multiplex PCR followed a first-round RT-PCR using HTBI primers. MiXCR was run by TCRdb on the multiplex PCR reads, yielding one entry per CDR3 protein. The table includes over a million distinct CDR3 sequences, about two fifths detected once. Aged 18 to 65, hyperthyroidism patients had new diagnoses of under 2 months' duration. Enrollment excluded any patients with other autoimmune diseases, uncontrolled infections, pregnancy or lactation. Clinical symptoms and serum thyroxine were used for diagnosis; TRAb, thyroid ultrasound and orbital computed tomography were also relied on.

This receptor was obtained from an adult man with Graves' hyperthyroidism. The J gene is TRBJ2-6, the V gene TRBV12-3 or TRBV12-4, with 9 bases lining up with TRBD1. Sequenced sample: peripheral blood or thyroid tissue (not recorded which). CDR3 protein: CASSSGTGTGANVLTF. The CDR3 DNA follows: TGTGCCAGCAGTTCAGGGACAGGGACCGGGGCCAACGTCCTGACTTTC.